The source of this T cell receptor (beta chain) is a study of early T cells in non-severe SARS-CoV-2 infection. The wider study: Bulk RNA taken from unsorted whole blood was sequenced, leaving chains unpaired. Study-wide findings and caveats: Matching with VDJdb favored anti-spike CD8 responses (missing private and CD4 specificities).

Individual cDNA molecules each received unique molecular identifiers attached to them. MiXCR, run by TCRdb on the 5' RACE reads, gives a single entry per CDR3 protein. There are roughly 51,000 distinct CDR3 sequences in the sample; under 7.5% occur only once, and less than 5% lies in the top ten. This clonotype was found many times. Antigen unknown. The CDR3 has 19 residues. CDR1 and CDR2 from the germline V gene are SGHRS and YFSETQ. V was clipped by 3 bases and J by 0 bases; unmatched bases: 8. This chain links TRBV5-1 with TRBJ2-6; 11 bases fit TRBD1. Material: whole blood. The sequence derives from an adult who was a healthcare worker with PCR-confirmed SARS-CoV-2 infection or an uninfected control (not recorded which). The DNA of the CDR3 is TGCGCCAGCAGCTCCCTAGGACAGGGGGCTAGCTCTGGGGCCAACGTCCTGACTTTC. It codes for CASSSLGQGASSGANVLTF.